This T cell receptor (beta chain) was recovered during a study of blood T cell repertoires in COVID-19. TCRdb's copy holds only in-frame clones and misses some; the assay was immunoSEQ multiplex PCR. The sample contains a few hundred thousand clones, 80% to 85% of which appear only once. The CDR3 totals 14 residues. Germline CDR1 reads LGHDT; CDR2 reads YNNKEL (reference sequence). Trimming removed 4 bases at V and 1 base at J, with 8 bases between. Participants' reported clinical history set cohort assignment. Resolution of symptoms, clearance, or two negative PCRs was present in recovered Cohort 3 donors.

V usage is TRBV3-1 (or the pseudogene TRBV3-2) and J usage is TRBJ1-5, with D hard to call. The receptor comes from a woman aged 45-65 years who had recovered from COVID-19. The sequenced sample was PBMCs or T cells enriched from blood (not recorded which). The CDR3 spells CASSPSISNQPQHF. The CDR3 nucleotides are TGTGCCAGCAGCCCCAGTATCAGCAATCAGCCCCAGCATTTT.